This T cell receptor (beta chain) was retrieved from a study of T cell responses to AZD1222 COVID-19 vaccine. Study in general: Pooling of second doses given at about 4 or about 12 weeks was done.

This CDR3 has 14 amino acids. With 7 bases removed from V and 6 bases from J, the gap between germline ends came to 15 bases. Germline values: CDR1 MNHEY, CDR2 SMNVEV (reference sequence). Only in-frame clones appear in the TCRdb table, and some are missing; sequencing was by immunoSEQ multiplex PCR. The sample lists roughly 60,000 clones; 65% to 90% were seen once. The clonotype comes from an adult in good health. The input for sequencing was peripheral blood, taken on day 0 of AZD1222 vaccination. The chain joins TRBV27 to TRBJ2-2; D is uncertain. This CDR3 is CASTRTGWAGELFF. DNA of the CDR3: TGTGCCAGCACTCGTACCGGTTGGGCCGGGGAGCTGTTTTTT.